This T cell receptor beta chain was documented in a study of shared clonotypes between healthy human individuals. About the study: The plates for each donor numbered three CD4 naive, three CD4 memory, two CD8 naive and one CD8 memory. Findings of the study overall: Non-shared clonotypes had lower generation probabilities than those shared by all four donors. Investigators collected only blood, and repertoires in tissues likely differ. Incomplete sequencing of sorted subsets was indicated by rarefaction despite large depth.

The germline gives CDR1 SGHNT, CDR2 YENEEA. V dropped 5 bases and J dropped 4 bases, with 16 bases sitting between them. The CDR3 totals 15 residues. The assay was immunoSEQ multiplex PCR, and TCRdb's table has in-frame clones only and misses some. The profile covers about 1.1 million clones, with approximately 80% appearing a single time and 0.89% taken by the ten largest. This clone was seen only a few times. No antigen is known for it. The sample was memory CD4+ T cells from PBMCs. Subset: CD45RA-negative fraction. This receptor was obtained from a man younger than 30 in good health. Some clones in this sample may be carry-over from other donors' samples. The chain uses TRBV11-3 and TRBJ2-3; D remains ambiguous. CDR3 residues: CASSPGPLKADTQYF. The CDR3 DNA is TGTGCCAGCAGCCCCGGACCGCTCAAGGCAGATACGCAGTATTTT.